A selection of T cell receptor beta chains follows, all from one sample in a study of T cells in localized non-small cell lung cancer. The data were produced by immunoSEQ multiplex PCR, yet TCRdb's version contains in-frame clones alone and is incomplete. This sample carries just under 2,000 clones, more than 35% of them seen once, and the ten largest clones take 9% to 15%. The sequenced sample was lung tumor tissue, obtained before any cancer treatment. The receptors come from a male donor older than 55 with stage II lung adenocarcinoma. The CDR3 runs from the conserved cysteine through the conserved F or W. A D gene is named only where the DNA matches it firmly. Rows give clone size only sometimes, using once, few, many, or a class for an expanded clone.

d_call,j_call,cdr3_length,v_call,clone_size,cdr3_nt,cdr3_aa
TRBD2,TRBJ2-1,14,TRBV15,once,TGTGCCACCACACGGACTAGCGGGACGAGGGAGCAGTTCTTC,CATTRTSGTREQFF
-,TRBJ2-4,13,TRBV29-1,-,TGCAGCGTTGAAGATATTCCAGGGTGGAATCAGTACTTC,CSVEDIPGWNQYF
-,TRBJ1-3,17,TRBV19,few,TGTGCCAGTAGTATAGATTTGGCATACCGCTCTGGAAACACCATATATTTT,CASSIDLAYRSGNTIYF
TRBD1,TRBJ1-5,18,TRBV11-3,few,TGTGCCAGCAGCTTATCAAGGACAGGGAGAAATAGCAATCAGCCCCAGCATTTT,CASSLSRTGRNSNQPQHF
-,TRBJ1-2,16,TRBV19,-,TGTGCCAGTACCCCCTTTGGGCAGGGGACGAACTATGGCTACACCTTC,CASTPFGQGTNYGYTF
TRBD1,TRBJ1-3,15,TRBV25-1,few,TGTGCCAGCGGTTTCGGACAGGGAAACGCAAACACCATATATTTT,CASGFGQGNANTIYF
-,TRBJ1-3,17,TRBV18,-,TGTGCCAGCTCACCAAATACCGCAGGGCGGGCTGGAAACACCATATATTTT,CASSPNTAGRAGNTIYF
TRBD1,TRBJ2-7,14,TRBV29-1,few,TGCAGCGTGGCCTGGACAGGGGTTTTCTACGAGCAGTACTTC,CSVAWTGVFYEQYF
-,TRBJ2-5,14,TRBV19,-,TGTGCCAGTAGTACTCAGGGAGCCCAAGAGACCCAGTACTTC,CASSTQGAQETQYF
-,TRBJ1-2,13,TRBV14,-,TGTGCCAGCAGCCTTGACAGGAACTATGGCTACACCTTC,CASSLDRNYGYTF
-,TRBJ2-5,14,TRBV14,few,TGTGCCAGCAGCGTCGGGACTTCCTCGATTACCCAGTACTTC,CASSVGTSSITQYF
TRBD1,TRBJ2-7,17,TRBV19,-,TGTGCCAGTAGCCCCTTTGGCGACAGGGACCTAACCTACGAGCAGTACTTC,CASSPFGDRDLTYEQYF
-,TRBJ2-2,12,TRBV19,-,TGTGCCAGTACTAGGCGTCCCGGGGAGCTGTTTTTT,CASTRRPGELFF
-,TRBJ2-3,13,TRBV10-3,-,TGTGCCATCTCTAGCGATCCCACAGATACGCAGTATTTT,CAISSDPTDTQYF
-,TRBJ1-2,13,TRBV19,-,TGTGCCAGTAATAAGGAGGCTAACTATGGCTACACCTTC,CASNKEANYGYTF
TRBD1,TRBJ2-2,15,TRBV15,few,TGTACCACCAGCAGAGGGACAGGGGACACCGGGGAGCTGTTTTTT,CTTSRGTGDTGELFF
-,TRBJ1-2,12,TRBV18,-,TGTGCCAGCTCGGATAACAGGGATGGCTACACCTTC,CASSDNRDGYTF
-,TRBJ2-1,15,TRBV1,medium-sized,TGCGCCAGCAGCCAAGAGGGACAGGGGTACAATGAGCAGTTCTTC,CASSQEGQGYNEQFF
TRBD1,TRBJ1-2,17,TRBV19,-,TGTGCCAGTAGTATAGATCTAGGGACAGCGCTTTCCTATGGCTACACCTTC,CASSIDLGTALSYGYTF
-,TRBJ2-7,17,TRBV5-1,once,TGCGCCAGCAGCGTTTACCCGGGCAGGGCGACGACCTACGAGCAGTACTTC,CASSVYPGRATTYEQYF
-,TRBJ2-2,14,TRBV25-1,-,TGTGCCAGCAGTGATCAGGGTTACACCGGGGAGCTGTTTTTT,CASSDQGYTGELFF
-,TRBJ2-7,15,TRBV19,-,TGTGCCAGTAGTCTTGGGACCTATTTCTCCTACGAGCAGTACTTC,CASSLGTYFSYEQYF
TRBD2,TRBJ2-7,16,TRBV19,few,TGTGCCAGTAGTACCTGGACTAGCGGGAACTCCTACGAGCAGTACTTC,CASSTWTSGNSYEQYF